This T cell receptor (beta chain) was retrieved from a study of human T cells and chemical hapten exposure. This clonotype was detected many times. The V gene lost 3 bases and the J gene lost 0 bases, with 9 bases spanning the gap. The CDR3 sequence is 14 residues long. The germline V gene encodes CDR1 SGHRS and CDR2 YFSETQ. The time point here: pre-sensitization, week 0. Treatment specified: therapeutic diphenylcyclopropenone sensitization with weekly scalp DPC. Unique molecular identifiers were attached to individual cDNA molecules during library preparation. In TCRdb, the RACE reads were re-called with MiXCR into one record per CDR3 protein. The sample lists 300,000 to 400,000 distinct CDR3 sequences, approximately 5.1% occurring once.

The receptor was isolated from a woman in her forties or fifties with alopecia areata. Some clones in this sample may be carry-over from other donors' samples. Sequenced here: whole blood, sampled in connection with sensitization to the hapten diphenylcyclopropenone (DPC). The rearrangement joins TRBV5-1 to TRBJ1-2; no clear D gene. CDR3 in DNA: TGCGCCAGCAGCTCGGACCCAGCTAACTATGGCTACACCTTC. It specifies CASSSDPANYGYTF.